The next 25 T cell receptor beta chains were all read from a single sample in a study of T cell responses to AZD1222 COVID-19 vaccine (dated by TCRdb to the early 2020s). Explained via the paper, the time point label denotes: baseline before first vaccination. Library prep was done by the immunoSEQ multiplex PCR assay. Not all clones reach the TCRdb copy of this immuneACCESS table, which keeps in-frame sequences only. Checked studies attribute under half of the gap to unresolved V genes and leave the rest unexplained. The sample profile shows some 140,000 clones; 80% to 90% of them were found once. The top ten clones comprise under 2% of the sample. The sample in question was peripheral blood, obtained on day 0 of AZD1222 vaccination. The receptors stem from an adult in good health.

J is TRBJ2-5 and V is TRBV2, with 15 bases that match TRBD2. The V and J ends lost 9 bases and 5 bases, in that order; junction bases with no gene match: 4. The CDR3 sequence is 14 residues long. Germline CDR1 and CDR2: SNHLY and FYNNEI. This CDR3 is CARGLAGGRETQYF. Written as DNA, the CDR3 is TGTGCCAGGGGACTAGCGGGAGGACGGGAGACCCAGTACTTC.

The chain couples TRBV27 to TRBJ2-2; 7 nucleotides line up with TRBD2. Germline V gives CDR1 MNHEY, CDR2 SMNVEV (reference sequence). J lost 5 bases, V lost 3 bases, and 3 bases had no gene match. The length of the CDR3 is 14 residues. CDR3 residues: CASSFSGSTGELFF. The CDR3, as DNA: TGTGCCAGCAGTTTTAGCGGGTCTACCGGGGAGCTGTTTTTT.

CDR3 region: CASSTAMDTGELFF. CDR3 in DNA: TGTGCCAGCAGTACTGCCATGGACACCGGGGAGCTGTTTTTT. The rearrangement uses TRBV2 and TRBJ2-2; D remains unclear. The germline gives CDR1 SNHLY, CDR2 FYNNEI. V dropped 5 bases and J dropped 3 bases, with 10 bases sitting between them. The CDR3 loop spans 14 amino acids.

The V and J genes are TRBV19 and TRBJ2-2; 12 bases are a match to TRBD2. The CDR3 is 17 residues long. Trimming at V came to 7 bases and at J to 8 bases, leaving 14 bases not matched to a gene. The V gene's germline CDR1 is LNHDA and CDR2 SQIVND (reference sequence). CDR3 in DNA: TGTGCCAGTACCACTCGGACTAGCGGGATCGGAGGTGGGGAGCTGTTTTTT. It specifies CASTTRTSGIGGGELFF.

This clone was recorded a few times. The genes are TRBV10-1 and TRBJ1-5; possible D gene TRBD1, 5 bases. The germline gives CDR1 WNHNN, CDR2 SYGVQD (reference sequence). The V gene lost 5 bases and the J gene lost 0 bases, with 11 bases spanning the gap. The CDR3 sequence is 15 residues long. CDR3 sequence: CASSRDGDSNQPQHF. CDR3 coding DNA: TGCGCCAGCAGTAGGGACGGAGATAGCAATCAGCCCCAGCATTTT.

The CDR3 here is CASSQQSSGTGVISGNTIYF. The CDR3 nucleotides read TGCGCCAGCAGCCAACAGTCATCCGGGACAGGGGTAATCTCTGGAAACACCATATATTTT. The chain joins TRBV4-1 to TRBJ1-3; 10 nucleotides agree with TRBD1. Germline assignment: CDR1 MGHRA and CDR2 YSYEKL. The CDR3 length is 20 residues. The V gene end was trimmed by 2 bases and the J gene end by 0 bases; junction bases not matched to a gene: 13.

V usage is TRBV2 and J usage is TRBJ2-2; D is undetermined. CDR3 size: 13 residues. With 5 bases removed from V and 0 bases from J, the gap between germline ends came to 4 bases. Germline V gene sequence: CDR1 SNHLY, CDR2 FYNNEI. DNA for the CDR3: TGTGCCAGCAGTCCCACGAACACCGGGGAGCTGTTTTTT. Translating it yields CASSPTNTGELFF.

CDR3 residues: CSARGQNLAFF. The CDR3 DNA reads as TGCAGTGCCAGGGGGCAGAATCTAGCTTTCTTT. The chain uses TRBV20-1 and TRBJ1-1; the match to TRBD1 covers 8 bases. Germline CDR1 is DFQATT and CDR2 is SNEGSKA (reference sequence). The J segment lost 10 bases and the V segment lost 6 bases, leaving 7 bases of the junction unmatched. The CDR3 length is 11 residues.

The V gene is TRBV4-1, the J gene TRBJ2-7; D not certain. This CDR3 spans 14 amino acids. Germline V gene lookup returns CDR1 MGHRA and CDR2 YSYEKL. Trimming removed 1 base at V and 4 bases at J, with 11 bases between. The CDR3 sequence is CASSQAPWVYEQYF. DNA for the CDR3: TGCGCCAGCAGCCAAGCTCCGTGGGTTTACGAGCAGTACTTC.

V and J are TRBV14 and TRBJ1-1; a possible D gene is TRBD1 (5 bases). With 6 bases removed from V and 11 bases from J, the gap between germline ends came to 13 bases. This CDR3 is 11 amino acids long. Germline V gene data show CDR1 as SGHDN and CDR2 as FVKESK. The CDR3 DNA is TGTGCCAGCAGTCTCGGGACTCGGGCTTTCTTT. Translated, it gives CASSLGTRAFF.

DNA of the CDR3: TGTGCCAGCTCACGTTCCGAACAGGGGGCGGGTACTGAAGCTTTCTTT. This gives the protein CASSRSEQGAGTEAFF. The chain uses TRBV18 and TRBJ1-1; TRBD1 matches 9 bases. This CDR3 comprises 16 residues. The trim removed 4 bases at V and 5 bases at J, leaving 11 bases unmatched. CDR1 is KGHSH and CDR2 is LQKENI in the germline V gene. Full variable domain (rest looked up from reference TRBV18 and TRBJ1-1): NAGVMQNPRHLVRRRGQEARLRCSPMKGHSHVYWYRQLPEEGLKFMVYLQKENIIDESGMPKERFSAEFPKEGPSILRIQQVVRGDSAAYFCASSRSEQGAGTEAFFGQGTRLTVV.

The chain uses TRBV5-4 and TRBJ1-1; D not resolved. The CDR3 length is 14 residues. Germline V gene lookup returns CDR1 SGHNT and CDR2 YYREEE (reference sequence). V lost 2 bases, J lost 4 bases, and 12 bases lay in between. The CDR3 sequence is CASSLRFVSTEAFF. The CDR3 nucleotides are TGTGCCAGCAGCTTACGTTTTGTCAGCACTGAAGCTTTCTTT.

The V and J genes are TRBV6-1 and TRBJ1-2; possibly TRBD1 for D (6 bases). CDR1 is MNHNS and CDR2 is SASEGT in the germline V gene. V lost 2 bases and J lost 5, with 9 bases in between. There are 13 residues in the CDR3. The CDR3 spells CASSEQGIYGYTF. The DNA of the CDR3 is TGTGCCAGCAGTGAACAGGGGATATATGGCTACACCTTC.

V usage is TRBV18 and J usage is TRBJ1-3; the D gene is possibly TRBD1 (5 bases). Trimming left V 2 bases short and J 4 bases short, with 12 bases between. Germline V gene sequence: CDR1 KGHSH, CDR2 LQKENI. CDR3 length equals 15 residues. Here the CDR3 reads CASSPGGGPGNTIYF. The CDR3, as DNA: TGTGCCAGCTCACCAGGCGGGGGACCAGGAAACACCATATATTTT.

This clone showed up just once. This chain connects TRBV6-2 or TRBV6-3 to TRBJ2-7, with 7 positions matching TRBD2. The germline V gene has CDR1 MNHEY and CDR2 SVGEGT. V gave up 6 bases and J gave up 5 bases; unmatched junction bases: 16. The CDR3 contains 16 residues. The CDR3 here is CASSPKGSGMFDEQYF. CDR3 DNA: TGTGCCAGCAGCCCTAAGGGAAGCGGGATGTTCGACGAGCAGTACTTC.

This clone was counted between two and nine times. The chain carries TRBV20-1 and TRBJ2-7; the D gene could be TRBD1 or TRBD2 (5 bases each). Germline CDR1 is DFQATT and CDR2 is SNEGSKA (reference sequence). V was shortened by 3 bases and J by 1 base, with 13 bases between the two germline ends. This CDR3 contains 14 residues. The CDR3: CSASRPGSSYEQYF. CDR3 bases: TGCAGTGCTAGTCGGCCAGGGAGTTCCTACGAGCAGTACTTC.

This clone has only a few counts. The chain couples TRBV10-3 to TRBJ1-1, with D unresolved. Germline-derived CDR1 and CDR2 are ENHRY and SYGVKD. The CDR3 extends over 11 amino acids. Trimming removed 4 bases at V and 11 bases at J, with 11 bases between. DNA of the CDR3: TGTGCCATCAGTGCGGAGGGCCGGGCTTTCTTT. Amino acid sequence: CAISAEGRAFF.

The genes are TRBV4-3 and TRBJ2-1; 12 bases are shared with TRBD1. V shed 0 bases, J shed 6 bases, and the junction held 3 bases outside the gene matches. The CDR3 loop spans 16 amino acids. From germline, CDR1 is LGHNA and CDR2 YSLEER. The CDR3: CASSQEGTGGFNEQFF. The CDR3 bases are TGCGCCAGCAGCCAAGAAGGGACAGGGGGCTTCAATGAGCAGTTCTTC.

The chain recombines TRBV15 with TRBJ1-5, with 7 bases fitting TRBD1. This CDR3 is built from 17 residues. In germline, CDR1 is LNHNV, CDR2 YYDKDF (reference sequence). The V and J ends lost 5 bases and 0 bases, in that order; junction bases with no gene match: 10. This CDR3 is CATSGQRTGNSNQPQHF. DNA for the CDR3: TGTGCCACCAGCGGTCAGAGGACAGGTAATAGCAATCAGCCCCAGCATTTT.

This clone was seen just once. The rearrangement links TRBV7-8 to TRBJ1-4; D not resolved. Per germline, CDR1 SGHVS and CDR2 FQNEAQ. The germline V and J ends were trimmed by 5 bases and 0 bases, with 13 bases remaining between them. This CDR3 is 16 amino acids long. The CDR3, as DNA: TGTGCCAGCAGCCCACGATCGGGGTCAACTAATGAAAAACTGTTTTTT. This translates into CASSPRSGSTNEKLFF. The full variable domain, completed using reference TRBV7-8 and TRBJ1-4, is GAGVSQSPRYKVAKRGQDVALRCDPISGHVSLFWYQQALGQGPEFLTYFQNEAQLDKSGLPSDRFFAERPEGSVSTLKIQRTQQEDSAVYLCASSPRSGSTNEKLFFGSGTQLSVL.

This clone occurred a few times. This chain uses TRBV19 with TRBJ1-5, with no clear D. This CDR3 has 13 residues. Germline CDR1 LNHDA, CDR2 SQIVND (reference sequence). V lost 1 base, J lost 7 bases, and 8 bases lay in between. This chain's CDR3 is CASSIAREQPQHF. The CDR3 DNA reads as TGTGCCAGTAGTATAGCCCGGGAACAGCCCCAGCATTTT.

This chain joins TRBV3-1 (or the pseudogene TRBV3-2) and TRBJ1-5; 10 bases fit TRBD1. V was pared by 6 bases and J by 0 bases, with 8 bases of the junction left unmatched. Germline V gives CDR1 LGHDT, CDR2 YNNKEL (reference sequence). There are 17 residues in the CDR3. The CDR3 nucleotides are TGTGCCAGCAGTATGACAGGGGGCGCAGGTAGCAATCAGCCCCAGCATTTT. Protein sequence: CASSMTGGAGSNQPQHF.

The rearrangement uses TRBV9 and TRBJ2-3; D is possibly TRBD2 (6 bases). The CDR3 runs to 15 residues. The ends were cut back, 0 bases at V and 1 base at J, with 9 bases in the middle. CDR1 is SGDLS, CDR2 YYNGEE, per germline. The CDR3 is CASSVGWGGTDTQYF. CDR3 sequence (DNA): TGTGCCAGCAGCGTAGGATGGGGGGGCACAGATACGCAGTATTTT. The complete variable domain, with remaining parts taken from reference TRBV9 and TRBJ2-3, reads DSGVTQTPKHLITATGQRVTLRCSPRSGDLSVYWYQQSLDQGLQFLIQYYNGEERAKGNILERFSAQQFPDLHSELNLSSLELGDSALYFCASSVGWGGTDTQYFGPGTRLTVL.

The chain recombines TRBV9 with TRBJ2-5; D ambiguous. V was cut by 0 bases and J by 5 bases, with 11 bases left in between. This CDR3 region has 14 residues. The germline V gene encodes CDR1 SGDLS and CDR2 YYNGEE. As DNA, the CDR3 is TGTGCCAGCAGCGTAGACTCCTCCTTTGAGACCCAGTACTTC. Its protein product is CASSVDSSFETQYF.

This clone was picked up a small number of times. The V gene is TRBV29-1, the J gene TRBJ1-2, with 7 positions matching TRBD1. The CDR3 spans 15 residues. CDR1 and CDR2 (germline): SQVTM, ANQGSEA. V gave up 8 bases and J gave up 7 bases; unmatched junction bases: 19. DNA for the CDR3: TGCAGCCGCAGAGACAGGGTTTGGGGCCCCTGTGGCTACACCTTC. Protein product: CSRRDRVWGPCGYTF.